This entry concerns a single T cell receptor beta chain. Its cognate antigen is unknown. TCRdb's table, derived via immunoSEQ multiplex PCR, lists solely in-frame clones and lacks some. The sample contains over 100,000 clones, roughly 90% of which appear only once. The CDR3 runs 16 residues. Germline V lookup: CDR1 MNHNS, CDR2 SASEGT. V dropped 1 base and J dropped 8; count of bases not matched to a gene: 9. This entry comes from a study of cytomegalovirus exposure and HLA in healthy donors. Study overall: A later analysis reported the approximately 120 validation repertoires used the same platform as the roughly 700 first-cohort repertoires.

Study-level findings and limits: TCR beta chains numbering more than 150 were designated cytomegalovirus-associated. It was reported that the classifier diagnosed cytomegalovirus status with high specificity and sensitivity in both the original and validation cohorts.

The receptor comes from a woman aged 18-29 years in good health and CMV-seropositive. This chain uses TRBV6-1 with TRBJ1-2; the match to TRBD1 covers 11 bases. Specimen: PBMCs. As DNA, the CDR3 is TGTGCCAGCAGTGAAGGGACAGGGGGCCGTGGAGGAGGCTACACCTTC. It encodes CASSEGTGGRGGGYTF.